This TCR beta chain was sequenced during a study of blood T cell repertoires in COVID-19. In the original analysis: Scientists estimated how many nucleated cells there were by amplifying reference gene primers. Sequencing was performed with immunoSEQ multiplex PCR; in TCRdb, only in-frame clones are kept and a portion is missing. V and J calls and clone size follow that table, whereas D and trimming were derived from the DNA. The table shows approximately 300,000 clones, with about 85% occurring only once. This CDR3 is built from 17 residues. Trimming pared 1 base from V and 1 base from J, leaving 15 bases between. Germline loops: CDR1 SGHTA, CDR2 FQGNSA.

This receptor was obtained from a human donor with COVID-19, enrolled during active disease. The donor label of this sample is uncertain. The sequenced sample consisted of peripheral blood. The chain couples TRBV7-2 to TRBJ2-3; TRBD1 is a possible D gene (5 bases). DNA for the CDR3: TGTGCCAGCAGCTTAGGGGGCGTATGGCGACGCACAGATACGCAGTATTTT. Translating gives CASSLGGVWRRTDTQYF.